The 2 T cell receptor beta chains listed next were all sequenced from one sample in a study of blood T cell repertoires in COVID-19. TCRdb's table, derived via immunoSEQ multiplex PCR, lists solely in-frame clones and lacks some. This sample has approximately 320,000 clones; around 90% occur once, and the top ten carry about 8.9%. The sequencing sample was made of PBMCs or T cells enriched from blood (not recorded which). These receptors originate from a woman in her late teens or twenties who had recovered from COVID-19.

The chain employs TRBV28 and TRBJ2-2, with 8 bases identical to TRBD1. Germline values: CDR1 MDHEN, CDR2 SYDVKM. The CDR3 spans 20 residues. V shed 3 bases and J 6 bases; nucleotides not matched to a gene: 21. The CDR3 spells CASSFIGQGRVTQRPGELFF. The CDR3 bases are TGTGCCAGCAGTTTTATAGGACAGGGCCGGGTTACACAGAGGCCCGGGGAGCTGTTTTTT. Full variable domain (outside the CDR3, taken from reference TRBV28 and TRBJ2-2): DVKVTQSSRYLVKRTGEKVFLECVQDMDHENMFWYRQDPGLGLRLIYFSYDVKMKEKGDIPEGYSVSREKKERFSLILESASTNQTSMYLCASSFIGQGRVTQRPGELFFGEGSRLTVL.

The CDR3, as DNA: TGTGCCAGCAGCTTAGGTAGCGGGGGGCGGGAGACCCAGTACTTC. Its protein product is CASSLGSGGRETQYF. V gene TRBV7-6 combines with J gene TRBJ2-5; the match to TRBD2 covers 10 bases. Germline CDR1 and CDR2: SGHVS and FNYEAQ. V trimming: 1 base; J trimming: 5 bases; junction bases outside the gene matches: 4. The CDR3 has 15 amino acids.